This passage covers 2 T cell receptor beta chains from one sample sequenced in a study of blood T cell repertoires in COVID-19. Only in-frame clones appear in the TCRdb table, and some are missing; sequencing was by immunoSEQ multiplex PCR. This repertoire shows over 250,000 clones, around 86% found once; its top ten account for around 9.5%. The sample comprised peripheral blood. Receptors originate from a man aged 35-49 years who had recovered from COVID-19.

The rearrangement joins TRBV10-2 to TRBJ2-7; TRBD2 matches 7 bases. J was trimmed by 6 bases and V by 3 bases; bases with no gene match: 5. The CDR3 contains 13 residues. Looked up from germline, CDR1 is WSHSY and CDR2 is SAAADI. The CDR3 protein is CASSEVWGGEQYF. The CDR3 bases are TGCGCCAGCAGTGAAGTATGGGGGGGCGAGCAGTACTTC.

CDR3 sequence (DNA): TGTGCCAGCAGTCCGACCCAAGGACTTTATATTAATGAAAAACTGTTTTTT. As protein: CASSPTQGLYINEKLFF. The genes are TRBV27 and TRBJ1-4, with D hard to call. The CDR3 contains 17 residues. Trimming removed 5 bases at V and 4 bases at J, with 20 bases between. Germline V lookup: CDR1 MNHEY, CDR2 SMNVEV (reference sequence).